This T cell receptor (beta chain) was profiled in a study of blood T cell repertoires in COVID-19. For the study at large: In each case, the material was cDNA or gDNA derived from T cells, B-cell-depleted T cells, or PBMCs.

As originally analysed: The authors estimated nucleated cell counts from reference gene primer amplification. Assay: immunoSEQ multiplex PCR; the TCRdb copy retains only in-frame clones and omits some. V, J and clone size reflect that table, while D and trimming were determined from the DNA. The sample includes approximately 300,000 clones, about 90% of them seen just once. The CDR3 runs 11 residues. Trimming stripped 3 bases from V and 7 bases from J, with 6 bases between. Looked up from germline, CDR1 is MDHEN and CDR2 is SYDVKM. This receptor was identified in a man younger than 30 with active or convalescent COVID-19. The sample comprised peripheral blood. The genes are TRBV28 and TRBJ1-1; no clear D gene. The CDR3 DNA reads TGTGCCAGCAGTTTGAGTCGTGAAGCTTTCTTT. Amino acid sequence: CASSLSREAFF.